Following are 14 T cell receptor beta chains from one sample sequenced in a study of radiation and T cells in renal cell carcinoma. Measured with immunoSEQ multiplex PCR; TCRdb has only the in-frame clones, and not every one. The sample has some 70,000 clones, about 81% seen once; the top ten hold 5.8%. Sample time point: blood 2 weeks post-SBRT. Indicated treatment: 15 Gy SBRT to primary tumor, nephrectomy 4 weeks later. Specimen: blood, collected from a patient whose treatment included radiotherapy and nephrectomy. The receptors stem from a man in his 60s with renal cell carcinoma.

This clone came up once. The rearrangement uses TRBV10-3 and TRBJ1-4, with D hard to call. The V gene lost 4 bases and the J gene lost 0 bases, with 9 bases spanning the gap. Germline loops: CDR1 ENHRY, CDR2 SYGVKD. This CDR3 is 15 amino acids long. CDR3 protein: CAISVGDATNEKLFF. The CDR3 DNA reads TGTGCCATCAGTGTCGGAGACGCAACTAATGAAAAACTGTTTTTT.

The J gene is TRBJ2-3, the V gene TRBV6-6; D might be TRBD1 (7 bases). Germline values: CDR1 MNHNY, CDR2 SVGAGI (reference sequence). The CDR3 runs 15 residues. With 6 bases removed from V and 3 bases from J, the gap between germline ends came to 16 bases. The CDR3 sequence: CASRIQGRGTDTQYF. As DNA, the CDR3 is TGTGCCAGCAGGATACAGGGGCGGGGTACAGATACGCAGTATTTT.

The CDR3 reads CASSILRQGAFSGANVLTF. CDR3 nucleotide sequence: TGTGCCAGTAGTATTTTGAGACAGGGGGCCTTCTCTGGGGCCAACGTCCTGACTTTC. The chain has TRBV19 and TRBJ2-6, with 10 bases that match TRBD1. V lost 3 bases, J lost 0 bases, and 8 bases stayed unmatched. Germline loops: CDR1 LNHDA, CDR2 SQIVND (reference sequence). The CDR3 runs to 19 residues.

CDR3 DNA: TGTGCCAGCGACGTGGGGGCTAACTATGGCTACACCTTC. Translated, it gives CASDVGANYGYTF. V is TRBV6-1 and J is TRBJ1-2; perhaps TRBD1 as D (5 bases). The germline CDR1 and CDR2 sequences are MNHNS and SASEGT. CDR3 size: 13 residues. Trimming took 8 bases from V and 0 from J, leaving 10 bases between them.

The chain combines TRBV18 with TRBJ2-1, with 9 bases identical to TRBD2. This CDR3 spans 16 amino acids. Germline-derived CDR1 and CDR2 are KGHSH and LQKENI. Trimming took 4 bases from V and 0 from J; bases not matched to a gene: 4. CDR3: CASSQTSGNSYNEQFF. The DNA of the CDR3 is TGTGCCAGCTCACAGACTAGCGGTAACTCCTACAATGAGCAGTTCTTC.

The chain has TRBV7-2 and TRBJ2-7; 12 bases agree with TRBD2. Germline V gives CDR1 SGHTA, CDR2 FQGNSA. V gave up 5 bases and J gave up 2 bases; unmatched junction bases: 4. This CDR3 contains 15 residues. The CDR3 DNA is TGTGCCAGCAGCCTGACTAGCGGGAGAACCTACGAGCAGTACTTC. The encoded protein is CASSLTSGRTYEQYF.

This clone has a handful of counts. The chain has TRBV6-5 and TRBJ2-7, with D perhaps matching TRBD1 (6 bases). The V end was cut by 5 bases, the J end by 3 bases, with 17 bases between. CDR1 and CDR2 from the germline V gene are MNHEY and SVGAGI. This CDR3 spans 15 amino acids. CDR3 region: CASSPDRSGFYEQYF. CDR3 DNA: TGTGCCAGCAGTCCCGACAGGTCCGGATTCTACGAGCAGTACTTC.

The chain carries TRBV7-7 and TRBJ2-1; no clear D gene. The CDR3 runs to 16 residues. From germline, CDR1 is SSHAT and CDR2 FNYEAQ (reference sequence). V lost 1 base to trimming and J lost 0 bases, with 10 bases between them. The CDR3 DNA follows: TGTGCCAGCAGCTTAGAAAGGGCCAGCTCCTACAATGAGCAGTTCTTC. Translating it yields CASSLERASSYNEQFF.

This chain uses TRBV5-1 with TRBJ2-7; D is undetermined. Trimming left V 1 base short and J 2 bases short, with 10 bases between. The CDR3 has 14 residues. The germline V gene encodes CDR1 SGHRS and CDR2 YFSETQ. The CDR3 DNA is TGCGCCAGCAGCTTGTTATCCAGGACCTACGAGCAGTACTTC. It specifies CASSLLSRTYEQYF.

This clone showed up just a few times. The chain has TRBV7-9 and TRBJ1-3; D not certain. The germline V gene encodes CDR1 SEHNR and CDR2 FQNEAQ (reference sequence). V lost 1 base, J lost 0 bases, and 10 bases lay in between. The CDR3 is 16 residues long. The chain's CDR3 is CASSLDDTGSGNTIYF. In DNA form, the CDR3 reads TGTGCCAGCAGCTTAGACGACACCGGCTCTGGAAACACCATATATTTT.

V usage is TRBV5-4 and J usage is TRBJ1-2, with D possibly TRBD1 on 5 matching bases. V was trimmed by 3 bases and J by 4 bases, leaving 19 bases between them. Germline values: CDR1 SGHNT, CDR2 YYREEE (reference sequence). This CDR3 spans 16 amino acids. CDR3 bases: TGTGCCAGCAGCTCCTTCCTGGAGACAGCCGGCTATGGCTACACCTTC. As protein: CASSSFLETAGYGYTF.

This clone has a handful of counts. The CDR3: CASSTQGSGYTF. The CDR3 nucleotides are TGTGCCAGTAGTACCCAGGGTTCAGGCTACACCTTC. The chain links TRBV19 to TRBJ1-2; possible D gene TRBD1, 5 bases. Per the germline V gene, CDR1 is LNHDA and CDR2 is SQIVND (reference sequence). This CDR3 comprises 12 residues. V lost 4 bases and J lost 8, with 11 bases in between. Full variable domain (remainder filled in from reference TRBV19 and TRBJ1-2): DGGITQSPKYLFRKEGQNVTLSCEQNLNHDAMYWYRQDPGQGLRLIYYSQIVNDFQKGDIAEGYSVSREKKESFPLTVTSAQKNPTAFYLCASSTQGSGYTFGSGTRLTVV.

The rearrangement joins TRBV27 to TRBJ2-7; D gene unclear. Germline assignment: CDR1 MNHEY and CDR2 SMNVEV (reference sequence). The CDR3 is made up of 15 amino acids. Trimming removed 1 base from V and 4 bases from J, with 14 bases in between. CDR3 sequence: CASSLYSLGSYEQYF. CDR3 nucleotides: TGTGCCAGCAGTTTATATTCCCTGGGTTCTTACGAGCAGTACTTC.

The V gene is TRBV2, the J gene TRBJ1-4, with a possible D match to TRBD1 (5 bases). V lost 3 bases and J lost 4, with 21 bases in between. Germline values: CDR1 SNHLY, CDR2 FYNNEI. The CDR3 has 18 amino acids. The CDR3 bases are TGTGCCAGCAGTGATCTGGCGGGGGAACGGAGTTTTAATGAAAAACTGTTTTTT. It is translated as CASSDLAGERSFNEKLFF.